Below are 5 T cell receptor beta chains sequenced from a single sample in a study of response to subunit inactivated influenza vaccine. TCRdb reprocessed the RT-PCR reads with MiXCR, giving one entry per CDR3 protein. The table records approximately 570,000 distinct CDR3 sequences, around 8% of them present only once. The sample here was PBMCs from blood, taken approximately 25 months after vaccination. The source of these receptors is a man aged 45 to 75 who received an inactivated influenza vaccine.

This clonotype was counted only a few times. The CDR3 coding sequence is TGTGCCAGCAGTTACCGCCCGGGAGCTATGACAAATTCACCCCTCCACTTT. It specifies CASSYRPGAMTNSPLHF. The chain links TRBV6-5 to TRBJ1-6; D is unresolved. Germline-derived CDR1 and CDR2 are MNHEY and SVGAGI. Trimming took 2 bases from V and 7 from J, leaving 18 bases between them. The CDR3 is made up of 17 amino acids.

V is TRBV20-1 and J is TRBJ2-7; TRBD2 agrees at 8 bases. J was trimmed by 0 bases and V by 6 bases; bases with no gene match: 10. This CDR3 comprises 15 residues. Germline assignment: CDR1 DFQATT and CDR2 SNEGSKA (reference sequence). CDR3 residues: CSAEDSGRFSYEQYF. CDR3 DNA: TGCAGTGCCGAAGACAGCGGGAGATTCTCCTACGAGCAGTACTTC.

The CDR3 DNA follows: TGTGCCAGCAGTTACGTTCCGAACACTGAAGCTTTCTTT. Protein: CASSYVPNTEAFF. The rearrangement joins TRBV6-2 or TRBV6-3 to TRBJ1-1; D is unclear. V lost 2 bases to trimming and J lost 1 base, with 5 bases between them. This CDR3 region has 13 residues. Germline CDR1 reads MNHEY; CDR2 reads SVGEGT.

Many counts were recorded for this clonotype. CDR3 sequence: CASSEAPLYGSYNSPLHF. CDR3 DNA: TGTGCCAGCAGTGAAGCGCCCCTATATGGGTCCTATAATTCACCCCTCCACTTT. The chain combines TRBV2 with TRBJ1-6; D unclear. The CDR3 extends over 18 amino acids. The ends were cut back, 0 bases at V and 1 base at J, with 13 bases in the middle. Germline V gene sequence: CDR1 SNHLY, CDR2 FYNNEI.

This clonotype was seen repeatedly, ten times or more. V usage is TRBV20-1 and J usage is TRBJ2-5; perhaps TRBD1 as D (6 bases). Trimming removed 0 bases at V and 4 bases at J, with 6 bases between. Germline CDR1 and CDR2: DFQATT and SNEGSKA (reference sequence). This CDR3 is built from 12 residues. In DNA form, the CDR3 reads TGCAGTGCTAGAGAACAGGGAGAGACCCAGTACTTC. This gives the protein CSAREQGETQYF.